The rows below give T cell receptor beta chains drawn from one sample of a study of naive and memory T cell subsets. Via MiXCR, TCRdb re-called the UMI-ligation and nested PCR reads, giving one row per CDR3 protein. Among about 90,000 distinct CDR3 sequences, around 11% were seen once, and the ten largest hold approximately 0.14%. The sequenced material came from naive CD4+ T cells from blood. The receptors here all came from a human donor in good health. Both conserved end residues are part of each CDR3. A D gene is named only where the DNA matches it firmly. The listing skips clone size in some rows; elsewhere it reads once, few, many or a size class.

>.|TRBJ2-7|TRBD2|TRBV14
CASRRSSGPSYEQYF
TGTGCCAGCAGACGATCTAGCGGGCCCTCCTACGAGCAGTACTTC
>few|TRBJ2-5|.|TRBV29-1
CSALGYSETQYF
TGCAGCGCTCTGGGTTACTCCGAGACCCAGTACTTC
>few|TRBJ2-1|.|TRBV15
CATSSTGRTEQFF
TGTGCCACCAGCAGCACAGGGAGGACTGAGCAGTTCTTC
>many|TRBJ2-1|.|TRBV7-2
CASSSQGGPNEQFF
TGTGCCAGCAGCTCCCAAGGGGGGCCCAATGAGCAGTTCTTC
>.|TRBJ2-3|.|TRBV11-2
CASSDRSSTDTQYF
TGTGCCAGCAGCGACAGGAGTAGCACAGATACGCAGTATTTT
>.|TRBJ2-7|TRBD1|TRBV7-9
CASSPGQGWEQYF
TGTGCCAGCAGCCCGGGACAGGGCTGGGAGCAGTACTTC
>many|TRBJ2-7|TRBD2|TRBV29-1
CSVEEWWRAGREQYF
TGCAGCGTTGAAGAGTGGTGGCGAGCGGGGCGTGAGCAGTACTTC
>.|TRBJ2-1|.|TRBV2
CASSVRAERFF
TGTGCCAGCAGTGTCAGAGCGGAGCGGTTCTTC
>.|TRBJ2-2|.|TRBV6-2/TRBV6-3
CASSHLASTGELFF
TGTGCCAGCAGCCACCTAGCGAGCACCGGGGAGCTGTTTTTT
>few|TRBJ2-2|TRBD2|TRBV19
CASSKTSVPGELFF
TGTGCCAGTAGTAAAACTAGCGTTCCCGGGGAGCTGTTTTTT
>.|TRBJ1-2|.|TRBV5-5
CASSASRGTNYGYTF
TGTGCCAGCAGCGCCAGTCGGGGTACGAACTATGGCTACACCTTC
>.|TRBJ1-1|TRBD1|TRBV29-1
CSVADRMNTEAFF
TGCAGCGTTGCGGACAGGATGAACACTGAAGCTTTCTTT
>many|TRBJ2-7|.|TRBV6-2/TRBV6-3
CASMDYSRSYEQYF
TGTGCCAGCATGGACTATTCAAGGTCCTACGAGCAGTACTTC
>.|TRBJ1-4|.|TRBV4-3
CASSQDPAINEKLFF
TGCGCCAGCAGCCAAGATCCAGCCATAAATGAAAAACTGTTTTTT
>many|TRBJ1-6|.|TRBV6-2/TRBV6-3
CASSYSVNSPLHF
TGTGCCAGCAGTTACTCGGTGAATTCACCCCTCCACTTT
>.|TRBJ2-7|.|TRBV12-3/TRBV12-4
CASATRGGTFYEQYF
TGTGCCAGCGCAACCCGTGGCGGGACATTTTACGAGCAGTACTTC
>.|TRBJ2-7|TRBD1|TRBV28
CASSSPGQERPYEQYF
TGTGCCAGCAGTTCACCGGGACAGGAACGACCCTACGAGCAGTACTTC
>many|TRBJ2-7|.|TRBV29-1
CSVGDTSYEQYF
TGCAGCGTTGGTGACACCTCCTACGAGCAGTACTTC
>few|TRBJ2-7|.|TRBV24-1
CATSGKGRYEQYF
TGTGCCACCAGTGGGAAGGGCCGTTACGAGCAGTACTTC
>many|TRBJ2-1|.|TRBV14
CASSRGRLNEQFF
TGTGCCAGCAGCCGCGGACGCCTCAATGAGCAGTTCTTC